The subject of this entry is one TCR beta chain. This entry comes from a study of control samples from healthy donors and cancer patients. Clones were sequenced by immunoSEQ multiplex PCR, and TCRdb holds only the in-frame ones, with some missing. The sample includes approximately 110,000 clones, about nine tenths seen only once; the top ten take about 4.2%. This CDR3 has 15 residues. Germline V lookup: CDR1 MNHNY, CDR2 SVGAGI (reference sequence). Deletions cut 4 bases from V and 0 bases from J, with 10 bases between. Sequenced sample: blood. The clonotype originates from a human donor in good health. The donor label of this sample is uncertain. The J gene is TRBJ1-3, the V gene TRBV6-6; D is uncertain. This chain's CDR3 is CASSSAYLSGNTIYF. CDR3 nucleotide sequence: TGTGCCAGCAGTTCAGCGTACCTCTCTGGAAACACCATATATTTT.